The next 6 T cell receptor beta chains were all read from a single sample in a study of T cell responses to AZD1222 COVID-19 vaccine. Using immunoSEQ multiplex PCR, the repertoire was profiled, and TCRdb retains in-frame clones only, with some absent. The table shows about 100,000 clones, with roughly 89% occurring only once. Here the sequenced sample was peripheral blood, taken on day 0 of AZD1222 vaccination. These TCRs come from an adult in good health.

V is TRBV18 and J is TRBJ2-6; D not certain. Per germline, CDR1 KGHSH and CDR2 LQKENI. V was clipped by 6 bases and J by 1 base, with 7 bases between them. The CDR3 length is 14 residues. The CDR3 DNA sequence: TGTGCCAGCTCCCCAGCTTCTGGGGCCAACGTCCTGACTTTC. This gives the protein CASSPASGANVLTF. Full variable domain (outside the CDR3, taken from reference TRBV18 and TRBJ2-6): NAGVMQNPRHLVRRRGQEARLRCSPMKGHSHVYWYRQLPEEGLKFMVYLQKENIIDESGMPKERFSAEFPKEGPSILRIQQVVRGDSAAYFCASSPASGANVLTFGAGSRLTVL.

The chain joins TRBV7-2 to TRBJ2-1; D tentatively reads TRBD1 or TRBD2 (7 bases each). CDR3 length equals 15 residues. V was pared by 1 base and J by 3 bases, with 10 bases between. CDR1 is SGHTA and CDR2 is FQGNSA in the germline V gene. CDR3 in amino acids: CASSLGRGGYNEQFF. The CDR3, as DNA: TGTGCCAGCAGCTTAGGCAGGGGGGGCTACAATGAGCAGTTCTTC.

The chain uses TRBV7-3 and TRBJ2-3; weak D call: TRBD2 (5 bases). Deletions cut 6 bases from V and 6 bases from J, with 22 bases between. Germline loops: CDR1 SGHTA, CDR2 FQGTGA. The CDR3 sequence is 16 residues long. The CDR3 here is CASSPTSGVPGDTQYF. The CDR3 DNA is TGTGCCAGCAGTCCCACCTCGGGTGTCCCGGGGGATACGCAGTATTTT.

V usage is TRBV13 and J usage is TRBJ2-2; D remains ambiguous. Trimming cost V 5 bases and J 4 bases, with 17 bases left between them. The CDR3 totals 16 residues. CDR1 is PRHDT and CDR2 is FYEKMQ in the germline V gene (reference sequence). CDR3 coding DNA: TGTGCCAGCAGCCTCGACCAGCCCCTGGGCACCGGGGAGCTGTTTTTT. The encoded protein is CASSLDQPLGTGELFF.

The chain carries TRBV11-2 and TRBJ2-2, with 7 bases aligning to TRBD1. CDR3 length: 14 residues. V shed 2 bases, J shed 5 bases, and the junction held 2 bases outside the gene matches. Germline loops: CDR1 SGHAT, CDR2 FQNNGV. The CDR3 here is CASSLRGQTGELFF. The CDR3 coding sequence is TGTGCCAGCAGCTTAAGGGGGCAAACCGGGGAGCTGTTTTTT.

The V and J genes are TRBV13 and TRBJ1-5; D remains ambiguous. The CDR3 consists of 16 residues. The germline CDR1 and CDR2 sequences are PRHDT and FYEKMQ (reference sequence). The V gene lost 0 bases and the J gene lost 0 bases, with 9 bases spanning the gap. This CDR3 reads CASSLGPPHSNQPQHF. The CDR3 DNA follows: TGTGCCAGCAGCTTAGGTCCACCCCATAGCAATCAGCCCCAGCATTTT. Full variable domain (outside the CDR3, taken from reference TRBV13 and TRBJ1-5): AAGVIQSPRHLIKEKRETATLKCYPIPRHDTVYWYQQGPGQDPQFLISFYEKMQSDKGSIPDRFSAQQFSDYHSELNMSSLELGDSALYFCASSLGPPHSNQPQHFGDGTRLSIL.